The 6 T cell receptor beta chains reported below all come from one sample, sequenced in a study of patients and donors after allogeneic stem cell transplantation. TCRdb called the RT-PCR reads again in MiXCR, with one record for every CDR3 protein. The profile shows about 110,000 distinct CDR3 sequences, around 36% of them singletons. The sequenced material came from blood, either unsorted or a sorted T cell fraction (not recorded which). All receptors derive from a human donor who was either an allogeneic HSCT recipient or a stem cell or donor lymphocyte infusion donor (not recorded which). It is not recorded whose cells these are; they may come from a transplant donor.

This clonotype was counted only a few times. The chain links TRBV12-3 or TRBV12-4 to TRBJ1-5; 7 bases are shared with TRBD1. The CDR3 is made up of 15 amino acids. Trimming took 6 bases from V and 4 from J; bases not matched to a gene: 9. CDR3 in DNA: TGTGCCAGCAGCCAGAACAGGGGAGGAAATCAGCCCCAGCATTTT. This codes for CASSQNRGGNQPQHF.

V usage is TRBV20-1 and J usage is TRBJ2-1, with a weak D call TRBD1 (5 bases). In germline, CDR1 is DFQATT, CDR2 SNEGSKA (reference sequence). The V and J ends lost 4 bases and 5 bases respectively, with 15 bases between them. This CDR3 is built from 14 residues. The CDR3 DNA follows: TGCAGTGCTATAGGGGATTCGTGGAACAATGAGCAGTTCTTC. This sequence encodes CSAIGDSWNNEQFF.

The V and J genes are TRBV5-1 and TRBJ1-2, with 7 bases aligning to TRBD1. This CDR3 has 13 residues. Germline assignment: CDR1 SGHRS and CDR2 YFSETQ. V shed 2 bases, J shed 3 bases, and the junction held 1 base outside the gene matches. Written as DNA, the CDR3 is TGCGCCAGCAGCTTAGGGGGCCACTATGGCTACACCTTC. Translated: CASSLGGHYGYTF.

The chain links TRBV12-3 or TRBV12-4 to TRBJ2-2; D call uncertain. Trimming took 2 bases from V and 3 from J, leaving 7 bases between them. The CDR3 is 14 amino acids. CDR3 sequence: CASSLPSDTGELFF. The DNA for the CDR3 is TGTGCCAGCAGTTTACCCTCGGACACCGGGGAGCTGTTTTTT.

The CDR3 DNA sequence: TGCAGTGCTAGCACCCGGGGGTATGTGGGCTTTCCTGAAGCTTTCTTT. Translated: CSASTRGYVGFPEAFF. The chain uses TRBV20-1 and TRBJ1-1; possibly TRBD1 for D (5 bases). CDR1 is DFQATT and CDR2 is SNEGSKA in the germline V gene (reference sequence). CDR3 length: 16 amino acids. Trimming left V 3 bases short and J 6 bases short, with 23 bases between.

This clonotype was seen a few times. The chain links TRBV20-1 to TRBJ2-7; 10 bases agree with TRBD2. This CDR3 has 14 amino acids. J lost 1 base, V lost 2 bases, and 2 bases had no gene match. Germline V lookup: CDR1 DFQATT, CDR2 SNEGSKA (reference sequence). CDR3 residues: CSARTSGVSYEQYF. In DNA, the CDR3 is TGCAGTGCTAGAACTAGCGGGGTTTCCTACGAGCAGTACTTC.